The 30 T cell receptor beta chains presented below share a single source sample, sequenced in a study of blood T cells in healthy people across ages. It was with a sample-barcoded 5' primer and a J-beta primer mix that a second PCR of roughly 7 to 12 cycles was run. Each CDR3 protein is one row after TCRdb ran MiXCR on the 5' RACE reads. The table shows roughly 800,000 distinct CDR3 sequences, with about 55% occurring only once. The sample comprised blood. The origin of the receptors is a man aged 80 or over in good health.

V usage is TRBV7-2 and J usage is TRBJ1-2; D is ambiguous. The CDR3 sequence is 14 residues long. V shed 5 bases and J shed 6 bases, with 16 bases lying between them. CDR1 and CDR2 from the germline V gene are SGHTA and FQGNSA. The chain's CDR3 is CASSPREYSNGYTF. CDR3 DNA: TGTGCCAGCAGCCCCCGGGAGTACTCTAATGGCTACACCTTC.

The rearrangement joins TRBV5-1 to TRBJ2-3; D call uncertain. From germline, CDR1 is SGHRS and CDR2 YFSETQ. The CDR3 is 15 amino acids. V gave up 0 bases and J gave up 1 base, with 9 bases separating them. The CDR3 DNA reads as TGCGCCAGCAGCTTGGCCGGCGATCGCACAGATACGCAGTATTTT. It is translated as CASSLAGDRTDTQYF.

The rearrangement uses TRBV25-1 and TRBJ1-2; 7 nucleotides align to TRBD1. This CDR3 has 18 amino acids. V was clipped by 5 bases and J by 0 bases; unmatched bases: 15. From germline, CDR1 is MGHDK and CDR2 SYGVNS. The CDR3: CASSRLRDSKSTNYGYTF. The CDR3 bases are TGTGCCAGCAGTCGCCTCCGGGACAGCAAGTCAACTAACTATGGCTACACCTTC.

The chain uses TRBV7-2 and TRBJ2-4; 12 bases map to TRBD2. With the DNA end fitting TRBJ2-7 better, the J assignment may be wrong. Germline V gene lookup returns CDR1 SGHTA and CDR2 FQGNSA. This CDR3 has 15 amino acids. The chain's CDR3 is CASGETSGSYHEQYF. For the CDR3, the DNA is TGTGCCAGCGGGGAGACTAGCGGGAGTTACCACGAGCAGTACTTC.

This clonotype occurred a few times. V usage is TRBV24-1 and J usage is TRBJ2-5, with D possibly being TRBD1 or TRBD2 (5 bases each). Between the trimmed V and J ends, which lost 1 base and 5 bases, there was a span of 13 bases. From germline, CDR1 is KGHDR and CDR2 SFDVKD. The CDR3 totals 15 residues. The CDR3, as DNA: TGTGCCACCAGTGATTTCGCTAGGGGAGCGGAGACCCAGTACTTC. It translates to CATSDFARGAETQYF.

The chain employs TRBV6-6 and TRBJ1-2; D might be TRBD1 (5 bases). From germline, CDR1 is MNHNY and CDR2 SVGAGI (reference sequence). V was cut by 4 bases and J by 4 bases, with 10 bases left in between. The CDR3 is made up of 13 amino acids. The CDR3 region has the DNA TGTGCCAGCAGTTTTGCAGGGTTCTATGGCTACACCTTC. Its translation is CASSFAGFYGYTF.

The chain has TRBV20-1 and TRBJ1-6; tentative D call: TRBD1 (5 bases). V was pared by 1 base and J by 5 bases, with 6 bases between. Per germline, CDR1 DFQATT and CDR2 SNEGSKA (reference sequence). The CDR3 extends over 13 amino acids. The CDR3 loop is CSARGGNNSPLHF. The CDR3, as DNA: TGCAGTGCTAGAGGGGGGAATAATTCACCCCTCCACTTT.

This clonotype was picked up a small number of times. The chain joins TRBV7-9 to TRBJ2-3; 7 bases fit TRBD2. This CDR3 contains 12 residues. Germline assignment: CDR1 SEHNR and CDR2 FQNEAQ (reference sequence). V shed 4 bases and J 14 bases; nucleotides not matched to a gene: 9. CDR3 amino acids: CASSSAGRDAYF. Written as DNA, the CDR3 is TGTGCCAGCAGCTCAGCGGGACGGGACGCGTATTTT.

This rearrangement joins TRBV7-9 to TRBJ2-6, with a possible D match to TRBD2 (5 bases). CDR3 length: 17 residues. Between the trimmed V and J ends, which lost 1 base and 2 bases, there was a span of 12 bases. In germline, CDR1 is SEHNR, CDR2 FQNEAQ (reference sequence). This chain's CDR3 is CASSLEVGVTGANVLTF. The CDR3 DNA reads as TGTGCCAGCAGCTTAGAGGTCGGGGTTACTGGGGCCAACGTCCTGACTTTC.

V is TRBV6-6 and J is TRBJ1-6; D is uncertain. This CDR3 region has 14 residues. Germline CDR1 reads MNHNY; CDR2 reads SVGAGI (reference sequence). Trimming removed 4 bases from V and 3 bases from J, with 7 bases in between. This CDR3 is CASSWAVYNSPLHF. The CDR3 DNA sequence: TGTGCCAGCAGTTGGGCGGTCTATAATTCACCCCTCCACTTT.

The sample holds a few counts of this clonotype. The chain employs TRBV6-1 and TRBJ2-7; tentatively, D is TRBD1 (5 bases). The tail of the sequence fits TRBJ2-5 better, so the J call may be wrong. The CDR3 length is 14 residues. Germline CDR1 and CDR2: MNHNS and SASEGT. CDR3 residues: CASSERSRVETQYF. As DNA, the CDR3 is TGTGCCAGCAGTGAACGGAGCAGGGTGGAGACCCAGTACTTC.

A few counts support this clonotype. The CDR3: CASSRRRVLSYEQYF. The CDR3, as DNA: TGTGCCAGCAGCCGCAGGAGGGTGTTGTCCTACGAGCAGTACTTC. This chain uses TRBV7-8 with TRBJ2-7; D perhaps matches TRBD2 (6 bases). There are 15 residues in the CDR3. CDR1 and CDR2 (germline): SGHVS, FQNEAQ. V was cut by 5 bases and J by 1 base, with 15 bases left in between. The whole variable domain, remainder taken from reference TRBV7-8 and TRBJ2-7, is GAGVSQSPRYKVAKRGQDVALRCDPISGHVSLFWYQQALGQGPEFLTYFQNEAQLDKSGLPSDRFFAERPEGSVSTLKIQRTQQEDSAVYLCASSRRRVLSYEQYFGPGTRLTVT.

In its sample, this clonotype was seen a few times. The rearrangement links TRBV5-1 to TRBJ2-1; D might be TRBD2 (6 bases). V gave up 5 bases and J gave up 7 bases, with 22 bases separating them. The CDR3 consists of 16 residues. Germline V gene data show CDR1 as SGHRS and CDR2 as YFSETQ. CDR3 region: CASRTTGTGQGNEQFF. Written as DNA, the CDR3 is TGCGCCAGCAGAACTACCGGGACTGGCCAAGGGAATGAGCAGTTCTTC.

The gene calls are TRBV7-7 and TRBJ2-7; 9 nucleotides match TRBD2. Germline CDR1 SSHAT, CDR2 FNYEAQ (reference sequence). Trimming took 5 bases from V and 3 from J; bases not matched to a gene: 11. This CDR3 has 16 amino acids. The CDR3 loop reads CASSPLGTSPYYEQYF. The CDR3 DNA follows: TGTGCCAGCAGCCCCCTCGGGACTAGCCCTTACTACGAGCAGTACTTC.

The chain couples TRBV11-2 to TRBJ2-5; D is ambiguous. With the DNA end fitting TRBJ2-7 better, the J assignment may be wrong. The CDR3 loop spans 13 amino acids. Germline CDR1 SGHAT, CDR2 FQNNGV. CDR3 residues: CASSLVIYSEQYF. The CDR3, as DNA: TGTGCCAGCAGCTTAGTTATCTATTCCGAGCAGTACTTC.

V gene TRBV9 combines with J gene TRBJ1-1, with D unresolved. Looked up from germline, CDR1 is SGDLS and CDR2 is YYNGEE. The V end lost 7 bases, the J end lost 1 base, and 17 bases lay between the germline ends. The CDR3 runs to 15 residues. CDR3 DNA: TGTGCCAGCGCAAGGACGGCCTGGGGGAACACTGAAGCTTTCTTT. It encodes CASARTAWGNTEAFF.

The CDR3 DNA follows: TGTGCCAGCAGCCTAGACGGGAAACGGGGGTGGCAGTACTTC. This sequence encodes CASSLDGKRGWQYF. The V and J genes are TRBV7-2 and TRBJ2-7; TRBD2 is a possible D gene (6 bases). This CDR3 contains 14 residues. Per the germline V gene, CDR1 is SGHTA and CDR2 is FQGNSA. V lost 5 bases and J 9 bases, leaving 20 bases between the germline ends.

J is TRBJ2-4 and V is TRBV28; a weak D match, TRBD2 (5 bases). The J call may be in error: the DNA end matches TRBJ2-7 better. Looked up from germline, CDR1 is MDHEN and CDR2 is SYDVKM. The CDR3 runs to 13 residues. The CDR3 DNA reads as TGTGCCAGCAGGGCGGGTCTCTCCTACGAGCAGTACTTC. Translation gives CASRAGLSYEQYF.

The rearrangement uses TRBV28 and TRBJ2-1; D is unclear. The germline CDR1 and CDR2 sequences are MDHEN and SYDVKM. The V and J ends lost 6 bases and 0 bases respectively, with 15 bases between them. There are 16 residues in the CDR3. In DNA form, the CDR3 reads TGTGCCAGCAGGGGGATAGAATTCAGCTCCTACAATGAGCAGTTCTTC. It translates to CASRGIEFSSYNEQFF.

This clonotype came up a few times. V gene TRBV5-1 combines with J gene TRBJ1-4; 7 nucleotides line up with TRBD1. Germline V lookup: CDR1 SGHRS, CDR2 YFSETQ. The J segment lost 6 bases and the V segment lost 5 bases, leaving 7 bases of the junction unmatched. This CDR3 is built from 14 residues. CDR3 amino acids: CASRPGGSDEKLFF. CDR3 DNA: TGCGCCAGCAGACCAGGGGGTAGTGATGAAAAACTGTTTTTT.

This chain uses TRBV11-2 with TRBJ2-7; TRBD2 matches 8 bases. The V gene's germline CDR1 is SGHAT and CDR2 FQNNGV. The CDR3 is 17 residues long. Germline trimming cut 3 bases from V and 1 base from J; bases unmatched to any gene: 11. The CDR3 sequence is CASSFTSGAPISYEQYF. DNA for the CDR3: TGTGCCAGCAGCTTTACTAGCGGAGCGCCGATTTCCTACGAGCAGTACTTC.

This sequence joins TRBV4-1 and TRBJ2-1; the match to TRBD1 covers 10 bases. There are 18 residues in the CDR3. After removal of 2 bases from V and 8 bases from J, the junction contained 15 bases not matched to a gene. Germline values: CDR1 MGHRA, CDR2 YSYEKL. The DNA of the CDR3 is TGCGCCAGCAGCCAACAATACCGGGACAGGGGATTTTACGATGAGCAGTTCTTC. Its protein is CASSQQYRDRGFYDEQFF.

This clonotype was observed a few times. CDR3 DNA sequence: TGTGCCAGCAGCTTCGGGACCCTTTCCTACGAGCAGTACTTC. This encodes CASSFGTLSYEQYF. The rearrangement joins TRBV7-9 to TRBJ2-7, with D possibly being TRBD1 or TRBD2 (5 bases each). CDR1 and CDR2 from the germline V gene are SEHNR and FQNEAQ (reference sequence). This CDR3 spans 14 amino acids. The germline V and J ends were trimmed by 3 bases and 1 base, with 10 bases remaining between them.

The CDR3 is CASSPNRGFYYEQYF. The DNA for the CDR3 is TGTGCCAGCAGTCCAAACAGGGGATTTTACTACGAGCAGTACTTC. The chain couples TRBV27 to TRBJ2-7, with TRBD1 matching over 7 bases. The V gene end was trimmed by 5 bases and the J gene end by 3 bases; junction bases not matched to a gene: 10. CDR3 length: 15 residues. Germline CDR1 and CDR2: MNHEY and SMNVEV (reference sequence).

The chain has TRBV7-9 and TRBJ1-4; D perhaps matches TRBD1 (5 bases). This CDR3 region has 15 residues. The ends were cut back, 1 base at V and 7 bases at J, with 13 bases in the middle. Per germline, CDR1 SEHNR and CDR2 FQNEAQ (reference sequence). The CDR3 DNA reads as TGTGCCAGCAGCTTAGGTACAGCGAGGGGTGAAAAACTGTTTTTT. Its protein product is CASSLGTARGEKLFF.

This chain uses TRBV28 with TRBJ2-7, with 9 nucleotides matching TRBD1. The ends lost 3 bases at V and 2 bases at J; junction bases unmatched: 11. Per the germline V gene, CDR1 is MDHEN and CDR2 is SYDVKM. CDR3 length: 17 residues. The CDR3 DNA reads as TGTGCCAGCAGTTTTCGGGGAGTTGGGACAGGGACCTACGAGCAGTACTTC. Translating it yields CASSFRGVGTGTYEQYF.

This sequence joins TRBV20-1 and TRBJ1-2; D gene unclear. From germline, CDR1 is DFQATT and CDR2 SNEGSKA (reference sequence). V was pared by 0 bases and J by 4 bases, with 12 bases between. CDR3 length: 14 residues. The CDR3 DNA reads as TGCAGTGCTAGAGATCGGATTTCTATCTATGGCTACACCTTC. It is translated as CSARDRISIYGYTF.

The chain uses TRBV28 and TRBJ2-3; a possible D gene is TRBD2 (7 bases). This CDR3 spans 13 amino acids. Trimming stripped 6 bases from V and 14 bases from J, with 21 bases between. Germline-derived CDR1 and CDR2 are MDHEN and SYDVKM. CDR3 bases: TGTGCCAGCAGCCCTGGGGGGGGCAGAGACGCGTATTTT. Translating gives CASSPGGGRDAYF.

CDR3: CASNRLAGVHPSSYNEQFF. For the CDR3, the DNA is TGTGCCAGCAACCGACTAGCGGGGGTCCACCCCAGCTCCTACAATGAGCAGTTCTTC. The genes are TRBV2 and TRBJ2-1, with 12 bases matching TRBD2. V lost 7 bases, J lost 0 bases, and 13 bases stayed unmatched. From germline, CDR1 is SNHLY and CDR2 FYNNEI. The CDR3 is 19 amino acids.

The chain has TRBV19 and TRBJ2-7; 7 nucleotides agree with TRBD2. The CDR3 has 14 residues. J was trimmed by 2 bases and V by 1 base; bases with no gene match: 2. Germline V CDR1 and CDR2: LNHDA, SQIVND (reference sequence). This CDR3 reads CASSIGLAAYEQYF. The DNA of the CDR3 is TGTGCCAGTAGTATAGGGCTAGCGGCCTACGAGCAGTACTTC.